Each of the 25 T cell receptor beta chains below was sequenced from the same sample in a study of shared clonotypes between healthy human individuals (dated by TCRdb to about 2020). Library creation used the immunoSEQ multiplex PCR assay. The source is immuneACCESS, and TCRdb retained only in-frame sequences with V and J called. Part of the clones is not carried over; for the studies checked, unresolved V genes explain less than half of this, and the remainder is unexplained. The sample table records 1.4 million or so clones; around 98.5% of these occur just once. The top ten clones comprise 0.36% of the sample. Sequencing was done on a sample of naive CD4+ T cells sorted from blood. According to the study, the label for this sample's cell subset or site signals: CD45RA+ positively selected. These receptors all stem from a man aged 25-40 years in good health.

The chain links TRBV11-3 to TRBJ2-7; 11 bases are shared with TRBD1. CDR1 SGHNT and CDR2 YENEEA come from the germline V gene. This CDR3 is built from 15 residues. V lost 4 bases, J lost 4 bases, and 6 bases stayed unmatched. The CDR3 loop is CASSSDRGLLYEQYF. DNA of the CDR3: TGTGCCAGCAGCTCGGACAGGGGGCTCTTATACGAGCAGTACTTC.

V gene TRBV19 combines with J gene TRBJ2-5; 11 bases align to TRBD1. Germline V CDR1 and CDR2: LNHDA, SQIVND (reference sequence). This CDR3 is built from 16 residues. V shed 9 bases, J shed 7 bases, and the junction held 16 bases outside the gene matches. The CDR3 sequence: CASSGTGGLGGTTQYF. The DNA of the CDR3 is TGTGCCAGCTCTGGGACAGGGGGGCTTGGTGGAACGACCCAGTACTTC.

This clone was counted once. The chain uses TRBV15 and TRBJ2-1; 9 bases are shared with TRBD2. This CDR3 is 14 amino acids long. V dropped 3 bases and J dropped 6; count of bases not matched to a gene: 3. The V gene's germline CDR1 is LNHNV and CDR2 YYDKDF (reference sequence). The CDR3 is CATSRGTSSNEQFF. CDR3 DNA: TGTGCCACCAGCAGGGGGACTAGCAGCAATGAGCAGTTCTTC.

Remarks on this clone: The sample contains more than one DNA sequence encoding this CDR3. The rearrangement links TRBV6-5 to TRBJ2-7, with D possibly matching TRBD2 (5 bases). This CDR3 is built from 14 residues. V was clipped by 5 bases and J by 3 bases, with 14 bases between them. From germline, CDR1 is MNHEY and CDR2 SVGAGI. CDR3 amino acids: CASSRLAGVYEQYF. CDR3 DNA: TGTGCCAGCAGTAGGTTAGCCGGGGTCTACGAGCAGTACTTC.

The V and J genes are TRBV5-1 and TRBJ2-1; no firm D call. This CDR3 comprises 15 residues. Germline lookup yields CDR1 SGHRS and CDR2 YFSETQ. The germline V and J ends were trimmed by 0 bases and 6 bases, with 13 bases remaining between them. Here the CDR3 DNA reads TGCGCCAGCAGCTTGGCCGGCCAGAGTGGCAATGAGCAGTTCTTC. Encoded protein: CASSLAGQSGNEQFF.

For the CDR3, the DNA is TGTGCCAGCAGCTTAAAAGGGGATGCTGGAAACACCATATATTTT. It is translated as CASSLKGDAGNTIYF. This chain joins TRBV7-6 and TRBJ1-3; maybe TRBD1 (5 bases). The CDR3 is 15 amino acids. Between the trimmed V and J ends, which lost 2 bases and 2 bases, there was a span of 10 bases. Per the germline V gene, CDR1 is SGHVS and CDR2 is FNYEAQ.

J is TRBJ2-7 and V is TRBV5-4; D not resolved. V was clipped by 0 bases and J by 5 bases, with 9 bases between them. Germline lookup yields CDR1 SGHNT and CDR2 YYREEE (reference sequence). CDR3 length equals 13 residues. Here the CDR3 reads CASSLDASDEQYF. The CDR3 DNA sequence: TGTGCCAGCAGCTTGGACGCGAGCGACGAGCAGTACTTC.

This chain joins TRBV9 and TRBJ2-7; 9 bases are a match to TRBD1. The CDR3 consists of 15 residues. Germline V lookup: CDR1 SGDLS, CDR2 YYNGEE. Losses at the gene ends were 2 bases for V and 2 bases for J; bases not matched to a gene: 5. The CDR3 reads CASSVGTGRAYEQYF. In nucleotides, the CDR3 is TGTGCCAGCAGCGTTGGGACAGGGAGGGCCTACGAGCAGTACTTC.

The rearrangement joins TRBV7-8 to TRBJ2-7; D is possibly TRBD2 (6 bases). Trimming removed 4 bases at V and 9 bases at J, with 22 bases between. The CDR3 extends over 15 amino acids. Per the germline V gene, CDR1 is SGHVS and CDR2 is FQNEAQ. As DNA, the CDR3 is TGTGCCAGCAGCTACACTCGGGAGAGGGACTTCGGGCAGTACTTC. As protein: CASSYTRERDFGQYF.

This chain joins TRBV5-4 and TRBJ2-1, with D possibly TRBD2 on 5 matching bases. The V gene's germline CDR1 is SGHNT and CDR2 YYREEE (reference sequence). Trimming cost V 1 base and J 4 bases, with 27 bases left between them. The CDR3 contains 20 residues. The CDR3 DNA reads as TGTGCCAGCAGCTTGAAGCGTCTCCGTAGGGCGGGTCAAACGTACAATGAGCAGTTCTTC. Translation gives CASSLKRLRRAGQTYNEQFF.

The chain combines TRBV30 with TRBJ1-2; no clear D gene. The CDR3 contains 13 residues. Trimming removed 0 bases from V and 4 bases from J, with 9 bases in between. Germline CDR1 GTSNPN, CDR2 SVGIG (reference sequence). CDR3 protein: CAWSVLHVYGYTF. The DNA for the CDR3 is TGTGCCTGGAGTGTACTTCACGTCTATGGCTACACCTTC.

The CDR3 sequence: CASSFSLGLAGGPFF. In nucleotides, the CDR3 is TGTGCCAGCAGTTTCTCCCTAGGACTAGCGGGAGGCCCGTTCTTC. The J gene is TRBJ2-1, the V gene TRBV27; 14 bases are shared with TRBD2. With V trimmed by 3 bases and J by 15 bases, 10 bases remained unmatched. This CDR3 spans 15 amino acids. The germline CDR1 and CDR2 sequences are MNHEY and SMNVEV (reference sequence).

This clone was counted a single time. The chain combines TRBV7-9 with TRBJ2-1; maybe TRBD2 (6 bases). V lost 4 bases and J 6 bases, leaving 13 bases between the germline ends. This CDR3 spans 14 amino acids. The germline CDR1 and CDR2 sequences are SEHNR and FQNEAQ (reference sequence). The CDR3 nucleotides are TGTGCCAGCAGCTCTTTAGCGGCCTCCAATGAGCAGTTCTTC. Amino acids: CASSSLAASNEQFF.

This clone was observed once. This chain uses TRBV18 with TRBJ2-5; 7 bases are a match to TRBD2. Germline V gene data show CDR1 as KGHSH and CDR2 as LQKENI. V was clipped by 0 bases and J by 4 bases; unmatched bases: 8. The CDR3 loop spans 16 amino acids. The CDR3 region is CASSPPISGGRETQYF. The CDR3 DNA sequence: TGTGCCAGCTCACCACCGATATCGGGGGGACGAGAGACCCAGTACTTC.

This chain links TRBV19 with TRBJ1-5; possibly TRBD1 for D (5 bases). Germline CDR1 and CDR2: LNHDA and SQIVND (reference sequence). The CDR3 consists of 12 residues. The V and J ends lost 7 bases and 6 bases respectively, with 10 bases between them. The CDR3 loop reads CASTGGSQPQHF. In DNA form, the CDR3 reads TGTGCCAGTACGGGGGGTAGTCAGCCCCAGCATTTT.

Notes on this clone: The sample contains more than one DNA sequence encoding this CDR3. V gene TRBV2 combines with J gene TRBJ2-2; D is possibly TRBD1 (6 bases). This CDR3 spans 14 amino acids. V was pared by 6 bases and J by 2 bases, with 10 bases between. Germline lookup yields CDR1 SNHLY and CDR2 FYNNEI. CDR3 region: CASRGTSNTGELFF. The CDR3 DNA is TGTGCCAGCAGAGGGACAAGTAACACCGGGGAGCTGTTTTTT.

As for this clone: Mismatch with germline at one junction end may stem from a read error. The CDR3 reads CASNLVAGELFF. CDR3 nucleotide sequence: TGTGCCAGCAACTTAGTAGCCGGGGAGCTGTTTTTT. The gene calls are TRBV11-3 and TRBJ2-2; no clear D gene. The CDR3 length is 12 residues. Per germline, CDR1 SGHNT and CDR2 YENEEA.

The chain carries TRBV5-1 and TRBJ2-3, with D possibly TRBD2 on 6 matching bases. V was cut by 6 bases and J by 6 bases, with 14 bases left in between. There are 13 residues in the CDR3. Germline V lookup: CDR1 SGHRS, CDR2 YFSETQ. The CDR3 protein is CASMALGRDTQYF. Here the CDR3 DNA reads TGCGCCAGCATGGCCCTTGGGAGGGATACGCAGTATTTT.

The V gene is TRBV5-1, the J gene TRBJ1-5; D perhaps matches TRBD1 (5 bases). CDR3 length: 13 residues. The germline V gene has CDR1 SGHRS and CDR2 YFSETQ. The ends were cut back, 2 bases at V and 9 bases at J, with 12 bases in the middle. The CDR3 loop is CASSLAGSPPQHF. CDR3 sequence (DNA): TGCGCCAGCAGCTTAGCAGGGTCTCCGCCCCAGCATTTT.

The chain joins TRBV6-5 to TRBJ1-2, with D tentatively TRBD1 (5 bases). Germline CDR1 reads MNHEY; CDR2 reads SVGAGI. Trimming shortened V by 7 bases and J by 7 bases, and 16 bases separated the two germline ends. The length of the CDR3 is 13 residues. CDR3 in DNA: TGTGCCAGCATGGGGGTAGGGGCCTTTGGCTACACCTTC. Amino acids: CASMGVGAFGYTF.

With regard to this clone: Different DNA sequences within this sample yield the same CDR3. This chain uses TRBV11-3 with TRBJ2-1; the match to TRBD1 covers 10 bases. In germline, CDR1 is SGHNT, CDR2 YENEEA. V trimming: 4 bases; J trimming: 1 base; junction bases outside the gene matches: 1. The CDR3 covers 15 residues. CDR3 in amino acids: CASSSGQGSYNEQFF. The CDR3 DNA reads as TGTGCCAGCAGCTCGGGACAGGGGTCCTACAATGAGCAGTTCTTC.

This clone was detected once. The gene calls are TRBV11-2 and TRBJ1-2; the D is unclear. Trimming removed 7 bases from V and 13 bases from J, with 16 bases in between. This CDR3 is built from 11 residues. In germline, CDR1 is SGHAT, CDR2 FQNNGV. CDR3 in amino acids: CASTSGTVSTF. The CDR3 nucleotides are TGTGCCAGCACCTCCGGTACCGTAAGCACCTTC. Full variable domain (remainder filled in from reference TRBV11-2 and TRBJ1-2): EAGVAQSPRYKIIEKRQSVAFWCNPISGHATLYWYQQILGQGPKLLIQFQNNGVVDDSQLPKDRFSAERLKGVDSTLKIQPAKLEDSAVYLCASTSGTVSTFGSGTRLTVV.

The chain uses TRBV28 and TRBJ2-7; 7 bases agree with TRBD1. J gave up 3 bases and V 4 bases, and 12 bases lay outside the gene matches. CDR1 and CDR2 (germline): MDHEN, SYDVKM. The CDR3 has 16 residues. The CDR3 DNA reads as TGTGCCAGCAGTTCCATAGACAGGGCTCTTGACTACGAGCAGTACTTC. Translated: CASSSIDRALDYEQYF.

The rearrangement joins TRBV25-1 to TRBJ2-3; D is unresolved. The CDR3 contains 14 residues. Germline lookup yields CDR1 MGHDK and CDR2 SYGVNS. V shed 2 bases and J shed 2 bases, with 8 bases lying between them. CDR3 bases: TGTGCCAGCAGTGAACTCTCCTCCACAGATACGCAGTATTTT. It specifies CASSELSSTDTQYF.

The chain links TRBV10-1 to TRBJ2-7; unclear D gene. Per germline, CDR1 WNHNN and CDR2 SYGVQD (reference sequence). Trimming pared 3 bases from V and 0 bases from J, leaving 12 bases between. The CDR3 sequence is 15 residues long. The CDR3 coding sequence is TGCGCCAGCAGTGACTGGGAACGAGGCTCCTACGAGCAGTACTTC. Amino acid sequence: CASSDWERGSYEQYF.